Listed below are T cell receptor beta chains from one sample, sequenced in a study of CD4 T cells in relation to SARS-CoV-2 and coronaviruses. Generated by immunoSEQ multiplex PCR, the TCRdb table keeps only in-frame clones and is missing some. The table has some 26,000 clones, about 70% seen once. Which antigens these TCRs recognize remains unknown. The sample was CD4+ T cells from PBMCs, cultured in vitro. The receptors were sampled from a human donor in good health. The CDR3 runs from the conserved cysteine through the conserved F or W. A D gene is named only where the DNA matches it firmly. Clone size is not always given. Where it is, it says once, few, many or a class for expanded clones.

NA	TRBV5-1	TRBJ2-2	NA	CASSLFSENTGELFF	TGCGCCAGCAGCTTGTTCAGCGAAAACACCGGGGAGCTGTTTTTT
once	TRBV6-5	TRBJ2-7	NA	CASSRVSIPLYEQYF	TGTGCCAGCAGTCGAGTCAGTATTCCACTCTACGAGCAGTACTTC
NA	TRBV5-5	TRBJ2-3	NA	CASSPGGEWDDTQYF	TGTGCCAGCAGTCCAGGGGGGGAGTGGGACGATACGCAGTATTTT
medium-sized	TRBV11-3	TRBJ2-6	NA	CASSLGESGANVLTF	TGTGCCAGCAGCTTAGGGGAGTCTGGGGCCAACGTCCTGACTTTC
NA	TRBV5-1	TRBJ2-7	TRBD2	CASSLDGAGGREQYF	TGCGCCAGCAGCTTGGATGGTGCGGGGGGGCGCGAGCAGTACTTC
once	TRBV10-2	TRBJ1-6	NA	CASSEGSSYNSPLHF	TGCGCCAGCAGCGAGGGGAGCTCCTATAATTCACCCCTCCACTTT
NA	TRBV5-1	TRBJ1-1	TRBD1	CASSGATGVLTEAFF	TGCGCCAGCAGCGGGGCAACAGGGGTATTGACTGAAGCTTTCTTT
NA	TRBV7-2	TRBJ1-1	NA	CASSLSQGLATEAFF	TGTGCCAGCAGCTTATCACAGGGTTTAGCCACTGAAGCTTTCTTT
NA	TRBV11-3	TRBJ1-1	NA	CASSLGGPMNTEAFF	TGTGCCAGCAGCTTGGGGGGGCCCATGAACACTGAAGCTTTCTTT
NA	TRBV12-3/TRBV12-4	TRBJ1-1	NA	CASKFRENTEAFF	TGTGCCAGCAAGTTTCGGGAGAACACTGAAGCTTTCTTT
NA	TRBV7-2	TRBJ2-5	NA	CASSYGNQETQYF	TGTGCCAGCAGCTACGGGAACCAAGAGACCCAGTACTTC
NA	TRBV5-1	TRBJ2-3	TRBD2	CASSGGGAADTQYF	TGCGCCAGCAGCGGCGGGGGGGCCGCAGATACGCAGTATTTT
NA	TRBV6-5	TRBJ1-6	NA	CASSSRRGSPLHF	TGTGCCAGCAGCTCACGGCGGGGTTCACCCCTCCACTTT
few	TRBV19	TRBJ2-1	TRBD2	CASSAPTSSYTNEQFF	TGTGCCAGTAGTGCCCCGACTAGCTCCTACACCAATGAGCAGTTCTTC
NA	TRBV4-1	TRBJ2-2	NA	CASRIGANTGELFF	TGCGCCAGCCGCATCGGGGCGAACACCGGGGAGCTGTTTTTT
once	TRBV6-5	TRBJ1-3	NA	CATNQGGLSGNTIYF	TGTGCCACCAACCAAGGGGGACTCTCTGGAAACACCATATATTTT
NA	TRBV4-2	TRBJ2-1	NA	CASSQLLAPGNDEQFF	TGTGCCAGCAGCCAACTTCTAGCGCCCGGGAACGATGAGCAGTTCTTC
NA	TRBV5-1	TRBJ2-2	TRBD2	CASSMTSGGPRAGELFF	TGCGCCAGCAGCATGACTAGCGGGGGCCCGAGGGCCGGGGAGCTGTTTTTT
few	TRBV6-5	TRBJ1-5	NA	CASSSGQYHNQPQHF	TGTGCCAGCAGTAGTGGACAGTACCATAATCAGCCCCAGCATTTT
NA	TRBV7-2	TRBJ1-5	NA	CASSQALLGGQPQHF	TGTGCCAGCAGCCAAGCCTTATTGGGGGGTCAGCCCCAGCATTTT
once	TRBV18	TRBJ2-3	TRBD1	CASSPTGTGNTDTQYF	TGTGCCAGCTCACCAACCGGGACAGGGAACACAGATACGCAGTATTTT
NA	TRBV5-4	TRBJ2-7	TRBD1	CASSLQGAGSGEQYF	TGTGCCAGCAGCTTACAGGGGGCGGGTAGCGGCGAGCAGTACTTC
NA	TRBV6-2/TRBV6-3	TRBJ2-1	NA	CASRPDSIEQFF	TGTGCCAGCAGGCCTGACTCGATCGAGCAGTTCTTC
NA	TRBV7-9	TRBJ1-1	NA	CASSPLNRRAGEGTEAFF	TGTGCCAGCAGCCCTCTTAACCGACGGGCAGGGGAGGGCACTGAAGCTTTCTTT
NA	TRBV19	TRBJ2-3	TRBD2	CASSDGTSLPTDTQYF	TGTGCCAGTAGCGATGGGACTAGCCTGCCCACAGATACGCAGTATTTT
NA	TRBV5-1	TRBJ1-2	NA	CASSLGLEGLYGYTF	TGCGCCAGCAGCTTGGGGTTGGAGGGACTCTATGGCTACACCTTC
NA	TRBV5-1	TRBJ1-1	NA	CASSPGHGSEAFF	TGCGCCAGCAGCCCGGGACATGGCTCTGAAGCTTTCTTT
NA	TRBV6-5	TRBJ2-7	NA	CASSYSLGNYEQYF	TGTGCCAGCAGTTACTCGCTAGGAAACTACGAGCAGTACTTC
NA	TRBV7-9	TRBJ1-2	NA	CASSLGYRVGYGYTF	TGTGCCAGCAGCTTAGGGTACAGGGTGGGCTATGGCTACACCTTC
NA	TRBV5-1	TRBJ2-7	NA	CASSLGSSSAYEQYF	TGCGCCAGCAGCCTGGGGTCTAGCAGCGCCTACGAGCAGTACTTC
once	TRBV25-1	TRBJ1-1	NA	CASRGGLTEAFF	TGTGCCAGCAGGGGGGGGCTCACTGAAGCTTTCTTT
few	TRBV18	TRBJ1-2	TRBD1	CASSPRDRGSYGYTF	TGTGCCAGCTCACCCCGGGACAGGGGATCCTATGGCTACACCTTC
NA	TRBV6-1	TRBJ1-3	NA	CASSDGGSGNTIYF	TGTGCCAGCAGTGACGGAGGTTCTGGAAACACCATATATTTT
NA	TRBV18	TRBJ1-6	NA	CASSPPGGNSPLHF	TGTGCCAGCTCACCACCGGGTGGAAATTCACCCCTCCACTTT
NA	TRBV4-3	TRBJ2-3	NA	CASSQDPKLGRRDYTDTQYF	TGCGCCAGCAGCCAAGATCCAAAACTGGGACGGAGAGATTACACAGATACGCAGTATTTT
few	TRBV4-1	TRBJ2-1	TRBD2	CASSRGGGNNEQFF	TGCGCCAGCAGCCGAGGCGGGGGAAACAATGAGCAGTTCTTC
once	TRBV29-1	TRBJ2-1	NA	CSVLDGNNEQFF	TGCAGCGTATTGGACGGTAACAATGAGCAGTTCTTC
NA	TRBV9	TRBJ2-2	TRBD2	CASSVASGTTGELFF	TGTGCCAGCAGCGTAGCAAGCGGGACTACCGGGGAGCTGTTTTTT
once	TRBV5-5	TRBJ2-3	TRBD2	CASSLASGYTDTQYF	TGTGCCAGCAGCTTGGCTAGCGGATACACAGATACGCAGTATTTT
few	TRBV19	TRBJ2-5	TRBD1	CASSTRTGGGETQYF	TGTGCCAGTAGTACGCGGACAGGGGGAGGAGAGACCCAGTACTTC
NA	TRBV3-1/TRBV3-2	TRBJ1-4	NA	CASSRTELNEKLFF	TGTGCCAGCAGCCGGACAGAACTTAATGAAAAACTGTTTTTT
few	TRBV21-1	TRBJ2-1	NA	CASSKGRLYNEQFF	TGTGCCAGCAGCAAGGGGAGACTCTACAATGAGCAGTTCTTC
NA	TRBV7-2	TRBJ2-3	TRBD2	CASSLGIGASGGADTQYF	TGTGCCAGCAGCTTAGGTATTGGCGCTAGCGGGGGGGCAGATACGCAGTATTTT
few	TRBV19	TRBJ2-3	TRBD2	CASSITSGFADTQYF	TGTGCCAGTAGTATTACTAGCGGGTTCGCAGATACGCAGTATTTT
few	TRBV7-9	TRBJ1-5	NA	CASSLTGGNQPQHF	TGTGCCAGCAGCTTAACTGGTGGCAATCAGCCCCAGCATTTT
NA	TRBV18	TRBJ2-4	NA	CASSPPEAKNIQYF	TGTGCCAGCTCACCCCCCGAAGCCAAAAACATTCAGTACTTC
NA	TRBV3-1/TRBV3-2	TRBJ2-2	NA	CASSQMRAGELFF	TGTGCCAGCAGCCAAATGAGGGCCGGGGAGCTGTTTTTT
NA	TRBV19	TRBJ2-2	NA	CASSVGVPTGELFF	TGTGCCAGTAGTGTAGGGGTCCCGACCGGGGAGCTGTTTTTT
NA	TRBV19	TRBJ2-7	NA	CASSTDSSGREQYF	TGTGCCAGTAGTACGGATAGTTCAGGGCGCGAGCAGTACTTC